A selection of T cell receptor beta chains follows, all from one sample in a study of Graves' ophthalmopathy and Graves' hyperthyroidism. Via MiXCR, TCRdb re-called the multiplex PCR reads, giving one row per CDR3 protein. The sample shows 500,000 to 600,000 distinct CDR3 sequences, 35% to 40% of them seen only once. Sequenced sample: peripheral blood or thyroid tissue (not recorded which). The receptors originated from an adult man with Graves' hyperthyroidism. Both conserved end residues are part of each CDR3.

V	CDR3
TRBV7-3	CASSLQAGGYNEQFF
TRBV7-2	CASTLTATGAKGGYTF
TRBV20-1	CSASPSGGWANVRTF
TRBV27	CASSPDRNTIYF
TRBV5-1	CASSAASGGAPMSYTF
TRBV28	CASSSDRNYGYTF
TRBV19	CASSITTEQFF
TRBV12-3/TRBV12-4	CASATALVNSPLHF
TRBV6-1	CASWPDYSNQPQHF
TRBV7-8	CASSDPGLAGEQFF
TRBV7-6	CASSFGTGLNYEQYF
TRBV12-3/TRBV12-4	CASSLTGEPHEQYF
TRBV10-3	CATNSGYEQYF
TRBV5-8	CASSARVMNTEAFF
TRBV6-1	CASSTPGQGRGQPQHF
TRBV12-3/TRBV12-4	CASSFAGQGRYEQYF
TRBV29-1	CSVTMTGGQRYGYTF
TRBV12-3/TRBV12-4	CASSRTGRGDEQYF
TRBV11-1	CASSIRTGAEAFF
TRBV12-3/TRBV12-4	CASSFTPYEQYF
TRBV29-1	CSVLAGGPAEQYF
TRBV20-1	CSARVVAGSAQPQHF
TRBV20-1	CSATYERITSSYEQYF
TRBV11-2	CASSPYPQAFSTDTQYF
TRBV20-1	CSALTGTPFPSGANVLTF
TRBV7-8	CASSLLTYEQYF
TRBV9	CASSVSSGSFAYTF
TRBV12-3/TRBV12-4	CASSPSRVTEAFF
TRBV24-1	CATSSWSTDTQYF
TRBV19	CASSTSSSRSYEQYF
TRBV29-1	CSGQGLTGTEAFF
TRBV27	CASSDGTSGGVRREQYF
TRBV15	CATSSDVLGSGANVLTF
TRBV7-9	CASSRRGGGANYEQYF
TRBV28	CASRPLDGNSNQPQHF
TRBV29-1	CSSALAAQETQYF
TRBV6-1	CASSDTGKMNTEAFF
TRBV5-1	CASSFGSAPGDEQYF
TRBV12-3/TRBV12-4	CASSFASGANVLTF
TRBV7-6	CASSFGGMTQRPQYF
TRBV27	CASSLFVNYYEQYF
TRBV11-2	CASSLFGDEQYF